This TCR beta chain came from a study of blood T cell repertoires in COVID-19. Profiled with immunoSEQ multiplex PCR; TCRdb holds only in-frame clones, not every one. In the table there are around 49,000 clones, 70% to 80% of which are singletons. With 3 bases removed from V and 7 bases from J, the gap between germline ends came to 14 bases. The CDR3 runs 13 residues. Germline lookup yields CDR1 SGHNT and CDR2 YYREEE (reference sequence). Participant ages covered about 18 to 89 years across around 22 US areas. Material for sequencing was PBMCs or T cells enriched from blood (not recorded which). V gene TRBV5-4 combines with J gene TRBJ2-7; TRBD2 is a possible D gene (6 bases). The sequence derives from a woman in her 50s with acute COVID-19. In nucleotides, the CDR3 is TGTGCCAGCAGCTCCGCCGGGAGAAGGGAGCAGTACTTC. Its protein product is CASSSAGRREQYF.